This TCR beta chain was retrieved from a study of cytomegalovirus exposure and HLA in healthy donors. Overall study findings and caveats: The authors enumerated 164 TCR beta chains as linked to cytomegalovirus.

This clone came up once. The antigen is not known. Trimming took 1 base from V and 0 from J; bases not matched to a gene: 5. Germline loops: CDR1 SGHDT, CDR2 YYEEEE. This CDR3 spans 16 amino acids. The primer mix had 60 Vbeta and 13 Jbeta primers. Some clones are missing from TCRdb's copy, which holds only in-frame ones; the method was immunoSEQ multiplex PCR. The sample holds some 110,000 clones, approximately 80% seen once. Material: PBMCs. The genes are TRBV5-6 and TRBJ2-7, with 9 bases identical to TRBD1. The source of this sequence is a man aged 50-60 years in good health and CMV-seronegative. CDR3 amino acids: CASSLRGQGNSYEQYF. The CDR3 DNA follows: TGTGCCAGCAGCTTGCGGGGACAGGGAAACTCCTACGAGCAGTACTTC.